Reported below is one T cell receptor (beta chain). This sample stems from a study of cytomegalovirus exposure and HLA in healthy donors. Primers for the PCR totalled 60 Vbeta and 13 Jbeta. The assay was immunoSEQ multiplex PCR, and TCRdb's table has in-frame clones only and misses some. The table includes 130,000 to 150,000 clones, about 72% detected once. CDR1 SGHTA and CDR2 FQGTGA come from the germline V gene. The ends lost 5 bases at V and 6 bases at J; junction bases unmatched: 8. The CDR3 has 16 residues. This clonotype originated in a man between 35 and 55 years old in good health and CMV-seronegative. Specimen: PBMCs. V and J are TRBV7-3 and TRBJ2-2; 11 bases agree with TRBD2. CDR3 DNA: TGTGCCAGCAGCCTCACGCTAGCGGGGGGTGCCGGGGAGCTGTTTTTT. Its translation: CASSLTLAGGAGELFF.